This TCR beta chain was documented in a study of cytomegalovirus exposure and HLA in healthy donors. Broader study findings: A later analysis reportedly found that, within productive TCRs, an Asian-associated ancestry cluster had fewer N-insertions than the mean observed across the approximately 700 donors.

Note on this clone: Its antigen is still unknown.

The germline gives CDR1 SGDLS, CDR2 YYNGEE. The CDR3 runs to 16 residues. V lost 4 bases, J lost 0 bases, and 8 bases stayed unmatched. Amplification used 60 Vbeta primers and 13 Jbeta primers. Sequencing used immunoSEQ multiplex PCR; TCRdb keeps in-frame clones, though not all of them. The repertoire holds approximately 200,000 clones, with approximately 78% as singletons. The chain joins TRBV9 to TRBJ2-3; TRBD1 aligns across 7 bases. Sequences were obtained from PBMCs. This TCR was recovered from a woman aged 50 to 60 in good health and CMV-seropositive. The CDR3 nucleotides read TGTGCCAGCAGCAGCTCCGGGACAGTTAGCACAGATACGCAGTATTTT. It yields the protein CASSSSGTVSTDTQYF.